What follows is one T cell receptor beta chain and its context. The CDR3 length is 15 residues. Germline CDR1 reads SNHLY; CDR2 reads FYNNEI. V was pared by 6 bases and J by 1 base, with 15 bases between. The data are from a study of blood T cell repertoires in COVID-19. Measured with immunoSEQ multiplex PCR; TCRdb has only the in-frame clones, and not every one. The repertoire holds around 300,000 clones, with around 86% as singletons. This TCR derives from a man between 50 and 59 years old with acute or convalescent COVID-19. The rearrangement links TRBV2 to TRBJ1-2, with D possibly TRBD1 on 6 matching bases. Sequencing used peripheral blood. The CDR3 DNA reads as TGTGCCAGCAGGGCTAACCGGGACAATAACTATGGCTACACCTTC. Its protein product is CASRANRDNNYGYTF.